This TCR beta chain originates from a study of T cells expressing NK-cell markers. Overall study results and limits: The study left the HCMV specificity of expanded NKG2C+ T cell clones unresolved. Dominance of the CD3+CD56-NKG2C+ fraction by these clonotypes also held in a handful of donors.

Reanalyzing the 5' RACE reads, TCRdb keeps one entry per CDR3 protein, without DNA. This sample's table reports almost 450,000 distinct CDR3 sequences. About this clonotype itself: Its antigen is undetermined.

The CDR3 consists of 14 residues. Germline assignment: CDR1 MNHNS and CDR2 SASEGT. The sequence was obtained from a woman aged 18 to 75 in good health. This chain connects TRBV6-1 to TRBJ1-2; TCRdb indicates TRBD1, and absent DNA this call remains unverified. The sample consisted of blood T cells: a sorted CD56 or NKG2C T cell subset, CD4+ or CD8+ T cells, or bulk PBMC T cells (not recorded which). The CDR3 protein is CASNRGQGNYGYTF.